What follows describes a single T cell receptor (beta chain). The data stem from a study of blood T cell repertoires in COVID-19. In the study overall: Sample material is recorded as cDNA or gDNA derived from T cells, B-cell-depleted T cells, or PBMCs.

V shed 4 bases and J shed 2 bases, with 9 bases lying between them. The CDR3 totals 14 residues. From germline, CDR1 is MNHEY and CDR2 SVGAGI. Sequencing was performed with immunoSEQ multiplex PCR; in TCRdb, only in-frame clones are kept and a portion is missing. This sample carries about 180,000 clones, roughly nine tenths of them seen once, and the ten largest clones take less than 2%. The V gene is TRBV6-5, the J gene TRBJ1-3, with unresolved D. The clonotype was recovered from a man between 18 and 35 years old who had recovered from COVID-19. The sample consisted of peripheral blood. The CDR3 bases are TGTGCCAGCAGTTTAACGGTAGCTGGAAACACCATATATTTT. Its translation: CASSLTVAGNTIYF.